Detailed here is one TCR beta chain. No antigen is known for it. The record originates from a study of T cell responses to AZD1222 COVID-19 vaccine. This table comes from immunoSEQ multiplex PCR, and its TCRdb copy is limited to in-frame clones, with some not included. The table shows 120,000 or so clones, with about nine tenths occurring only once. The germline CDR1 and CDR2 sequences are MNHEY and SVGAGI. The CDR3 extends over 15 amino acids. Trimming removed 2 bases from V and 4 bases from J; junction bases left unmatched: 6. Notes on the study in general: Samples come after the peak T cell response, not at day 14.

The chain uses TRBV6-5 and TRBJ1-2; 8 bases map to TRBD1. This specimen consisted of peripheral blood, obtained on day 0 of AZD1222 vaccination. The sequence was collected from an adult in good health. CDR3 nucleotides: TGTGCCAGCAGTTACGAAGGACAGGGAGCCTATGGCTACACCTTC. Amino acid sequence: CASSYEGQGAYGYTF.